This T cell receptor beta chain derives from a study of metastatic and nonmetastatic thyroid tumors. Whole-study context: Where malignant and benign thyroid patients were concerned, repertoires were compared across blood and tumor or nodule tissue. Study-level findings and limits: Patients with malignant thyroid tumors reportedly had significantly higher TCR beta diversity than those with benign nodules, in blood and tumor.

No treatment had been given to any patient before thyroid surgery. How the authors handled the data: It was from CDR3 differences across clinicopathological groups that a distant-metastasis classifier for papillary thyroid cancer was built. TCRdb re-analyzed the PCR reads using MiXCR. The V and J calls and clone size are TCRdb's, not the authors'. The data contain tens of thousands of clones, about 17% of them singletons. There are many counts of this clone. Its antigen remains unidentified. The sequencing input was blood. The origin of this receptor is a female donor with papillary thyroid cancer or a benign thyroid nodule (not recorded which). Some clones in this sample may be carry-over from other donors' samples.

For the CDR3, the DNA is TGTGCCAGTAGTATTTTCGGCTTACAGGGGATTGGCAACGAGCAGTACTTC. It specifies CASSIFGLQGIGNEQYF. The gene calls are TRBV19 and TRBJ2-7, with 7 nucleotides matching TRBD1. The CDR3 has 17 residues. Trimming removed 3 bases from V and 5 bases from J; junction bases left unmatched: 16. CDR1 and CDR2 from the germline V gene are LNHDA and SQIVND (reference sequence).